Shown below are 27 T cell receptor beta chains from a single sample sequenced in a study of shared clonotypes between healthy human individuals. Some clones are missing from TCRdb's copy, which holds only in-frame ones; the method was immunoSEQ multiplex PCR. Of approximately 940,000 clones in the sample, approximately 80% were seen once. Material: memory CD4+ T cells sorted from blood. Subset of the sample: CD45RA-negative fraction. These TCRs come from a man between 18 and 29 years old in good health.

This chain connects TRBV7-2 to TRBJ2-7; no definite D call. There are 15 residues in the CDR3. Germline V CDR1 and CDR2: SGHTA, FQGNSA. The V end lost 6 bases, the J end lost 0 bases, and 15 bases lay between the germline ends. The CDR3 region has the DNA TGTGCCAGCAGATTGGGTGGCGGAAGCTCCTACGAGCAGTACTTC. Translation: CASRLGGGSSYEQYF.

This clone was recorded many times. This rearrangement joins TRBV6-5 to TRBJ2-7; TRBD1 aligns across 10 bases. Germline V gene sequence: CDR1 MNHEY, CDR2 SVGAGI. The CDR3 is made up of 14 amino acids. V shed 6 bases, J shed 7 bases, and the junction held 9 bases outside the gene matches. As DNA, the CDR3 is TGTGCCAGCAGCCCGGGACAGGGGCTGAGGGAGCAGTACTTC. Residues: CASSPGQGLREQYF.

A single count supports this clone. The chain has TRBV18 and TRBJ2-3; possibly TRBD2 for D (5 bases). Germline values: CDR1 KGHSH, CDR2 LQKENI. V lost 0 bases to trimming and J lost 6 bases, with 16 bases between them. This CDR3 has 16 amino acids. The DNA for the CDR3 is TGTGCCAGCTCACCACCTTCCTCAACTAGTTCGGATACGCAGTATTTT. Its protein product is CASSPPSSTSSDTQYF.

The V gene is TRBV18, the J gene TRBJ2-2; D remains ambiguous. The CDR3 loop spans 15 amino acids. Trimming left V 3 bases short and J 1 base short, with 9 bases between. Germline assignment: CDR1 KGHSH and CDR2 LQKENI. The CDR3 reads CASSPPGWNTGELFF. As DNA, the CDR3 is TGTGCCAGCTCACCCCCGGGCTGGAACACCGGGGAGCTGTTTTTT.

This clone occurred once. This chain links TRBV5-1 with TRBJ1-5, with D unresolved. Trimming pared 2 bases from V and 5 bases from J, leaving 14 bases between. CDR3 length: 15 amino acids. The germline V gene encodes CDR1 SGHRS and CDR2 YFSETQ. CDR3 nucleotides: TGCGCCAGCAGCTTAGAAGGTACTCCGGATCAGCCCCAGCATTTT. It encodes CASSLEGTPDQPQHF.

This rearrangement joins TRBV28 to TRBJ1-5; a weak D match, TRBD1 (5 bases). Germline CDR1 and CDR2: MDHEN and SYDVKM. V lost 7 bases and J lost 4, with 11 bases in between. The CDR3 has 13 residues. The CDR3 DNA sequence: TGTGCCAGCACCGTGAAGGGGAATCAGCCCCAGCATTTT. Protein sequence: CASTVKGNQPQHF.

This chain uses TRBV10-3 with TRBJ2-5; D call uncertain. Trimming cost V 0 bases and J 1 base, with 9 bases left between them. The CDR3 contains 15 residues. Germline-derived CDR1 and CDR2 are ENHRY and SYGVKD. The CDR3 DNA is TGTGCCATCAGTGAGTCTACGGTCCCCCAAGAGACCCAGTACTTC. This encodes CAISESTVPQETQYF.

CDR3 in amino acids: CASSLDGLRGTEAFF. As DNA, the CDR3 is TGTGCCAGCAGCTTAGATGGTTTGAGGGGCACTGAAGCTTTCTTT. The V call is TRBV7-2, the J call TRBJ1-1; possibly TRBD1 for D (5 bases). The V gene's germline CDR1 is SGHTA and CDR2 FQGNSA. This CDR3 region has 15 residues. V was cut by 1 base and J by 4 bases, with 13 bases left in between.

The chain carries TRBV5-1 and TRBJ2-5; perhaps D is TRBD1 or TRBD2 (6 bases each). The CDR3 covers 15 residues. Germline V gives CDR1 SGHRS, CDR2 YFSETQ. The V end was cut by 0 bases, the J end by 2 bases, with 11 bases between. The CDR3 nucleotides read TGCGCCAGCAGCTTGGGCCTAGGGGGGCAAGAGACCCAGTACTTC. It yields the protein CASSLGLGGQETQYF.

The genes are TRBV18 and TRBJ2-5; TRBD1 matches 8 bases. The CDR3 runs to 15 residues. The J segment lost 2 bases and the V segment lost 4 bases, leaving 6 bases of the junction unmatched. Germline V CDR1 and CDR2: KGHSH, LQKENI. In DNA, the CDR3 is TGTGCCAGCTCACTAGGGACAGGAACACAAGAGACCCAGTACTTC. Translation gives CASSLGTGTQETQYF.

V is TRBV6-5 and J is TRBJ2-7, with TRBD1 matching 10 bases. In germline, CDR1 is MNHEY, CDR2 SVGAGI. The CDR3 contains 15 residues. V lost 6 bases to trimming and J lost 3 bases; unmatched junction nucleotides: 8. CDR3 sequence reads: CASSQTGTGVYEQYF. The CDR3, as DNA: TGTGCCAGCAGCCAGACCGGGACAGGGGTCTACGAGCAGTACTTC.

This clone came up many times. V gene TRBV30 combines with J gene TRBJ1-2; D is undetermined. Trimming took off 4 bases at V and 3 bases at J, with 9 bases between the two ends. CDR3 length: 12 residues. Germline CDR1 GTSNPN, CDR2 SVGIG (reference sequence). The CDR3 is CAWNGVDYGYTF. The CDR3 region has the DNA TGTGCCTGGAACGGGGTGGACTATGGCTACACCTTC.

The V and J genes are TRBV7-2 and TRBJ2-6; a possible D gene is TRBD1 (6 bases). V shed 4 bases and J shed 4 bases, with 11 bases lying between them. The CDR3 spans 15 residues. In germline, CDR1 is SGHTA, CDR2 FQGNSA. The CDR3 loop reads CASSSGVGGANVLTF. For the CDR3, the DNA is TGTGCCAGCAGCTCAGGGGTTGGCGGGGCCAACGTCCTGACTTTC.

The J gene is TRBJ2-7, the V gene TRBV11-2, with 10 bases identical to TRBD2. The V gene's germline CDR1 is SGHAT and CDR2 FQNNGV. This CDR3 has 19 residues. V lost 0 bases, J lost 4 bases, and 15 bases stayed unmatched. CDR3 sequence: CASSLDQGPTSGIRYEQYF. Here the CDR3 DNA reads TGTGCCAGCAGCTTAGACCAGGGTCCAACTAGCGGGATAAGATACGAGCAGTACTTC.

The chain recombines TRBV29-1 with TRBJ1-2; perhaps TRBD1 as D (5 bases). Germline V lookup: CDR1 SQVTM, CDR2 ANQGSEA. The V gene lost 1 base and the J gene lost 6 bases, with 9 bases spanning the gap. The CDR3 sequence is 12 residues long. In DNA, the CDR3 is TGCAGCGTTGAAGGCCAGGGAGATGGCTACACCTTC. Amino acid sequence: CSVEGQGDGYTF.

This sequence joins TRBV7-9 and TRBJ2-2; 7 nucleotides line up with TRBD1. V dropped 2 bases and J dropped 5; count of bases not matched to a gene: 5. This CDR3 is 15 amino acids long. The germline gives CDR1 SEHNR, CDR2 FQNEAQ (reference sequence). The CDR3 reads CASSLWPGGTGELFF. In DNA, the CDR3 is TGTGCCAGCAGCTTATGGCCAGGGGGAACCGGGGAGCTGTTTTTT.

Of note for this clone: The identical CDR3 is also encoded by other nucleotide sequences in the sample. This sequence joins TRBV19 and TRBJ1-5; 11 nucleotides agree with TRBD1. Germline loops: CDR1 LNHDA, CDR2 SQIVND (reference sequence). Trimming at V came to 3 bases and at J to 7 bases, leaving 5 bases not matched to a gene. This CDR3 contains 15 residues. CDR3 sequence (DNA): TGTGCCAGTAGTATTGGGGACAGGGGGAGACAGCCCCAGCATTTT. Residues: CASSIGDRGRQPQHF.

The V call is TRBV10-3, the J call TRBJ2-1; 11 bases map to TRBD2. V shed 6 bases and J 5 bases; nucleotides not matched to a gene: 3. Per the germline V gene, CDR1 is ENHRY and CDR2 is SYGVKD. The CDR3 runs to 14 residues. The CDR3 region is CAIRGTSGHNEQFF. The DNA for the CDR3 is TGTGCCATCAGGGGGACTAGCGGCCACAATGAGCAGTTCTTC.

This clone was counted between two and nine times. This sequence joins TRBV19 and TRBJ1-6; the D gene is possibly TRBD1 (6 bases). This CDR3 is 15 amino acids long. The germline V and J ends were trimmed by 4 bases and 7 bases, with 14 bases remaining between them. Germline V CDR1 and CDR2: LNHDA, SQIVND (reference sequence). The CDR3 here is CASSRKGDPNSPLHF. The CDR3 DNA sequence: TGTGCCAGTAGTAGAAAGGGGGATCCCAATTCACCCCTCCACTTT.

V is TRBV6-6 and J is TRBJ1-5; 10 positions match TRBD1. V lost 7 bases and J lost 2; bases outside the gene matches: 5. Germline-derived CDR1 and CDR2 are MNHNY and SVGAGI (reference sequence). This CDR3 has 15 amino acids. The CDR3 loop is CASIHGTGGNQPQHF. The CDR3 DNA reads TGTGCCAGCATCCACGGGACAGGGGGCAATCAGCCCCAGCATTTT.

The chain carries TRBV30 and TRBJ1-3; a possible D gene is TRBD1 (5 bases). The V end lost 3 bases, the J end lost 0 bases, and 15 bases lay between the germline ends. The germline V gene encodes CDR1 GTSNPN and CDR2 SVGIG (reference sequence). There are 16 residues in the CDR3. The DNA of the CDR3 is TGTGCCTGGAGGCCCCGGGACCGAGTCTCTGGAAACACCATATATTTT. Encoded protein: CAWRPRDRVSGNTIYF.

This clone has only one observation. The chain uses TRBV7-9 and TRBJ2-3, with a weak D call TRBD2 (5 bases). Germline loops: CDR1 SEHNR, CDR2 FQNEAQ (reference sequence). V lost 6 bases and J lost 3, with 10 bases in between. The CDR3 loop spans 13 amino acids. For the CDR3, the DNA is TGTGCCAGCAGGACGGGATTTACAGATACGCAGTATTTT. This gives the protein CASRTGFTDTQYF.

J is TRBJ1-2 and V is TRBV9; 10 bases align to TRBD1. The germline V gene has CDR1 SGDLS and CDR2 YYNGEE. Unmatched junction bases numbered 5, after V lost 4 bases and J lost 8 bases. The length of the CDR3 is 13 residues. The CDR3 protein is CASSNRQGAGYTF. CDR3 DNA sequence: TGTGCCAGCAGCAACCGACAGGGGGCGGGCTACACCTTC.

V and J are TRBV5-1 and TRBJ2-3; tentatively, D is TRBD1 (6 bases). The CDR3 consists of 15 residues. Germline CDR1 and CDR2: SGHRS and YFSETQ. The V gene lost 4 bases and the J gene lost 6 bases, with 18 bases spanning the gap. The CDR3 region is CASSPEGRGSDTQYF. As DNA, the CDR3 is TGCGCCAGCAGCCCCGAAGGCAGGGGATCCGATACGCAGTATTTT.

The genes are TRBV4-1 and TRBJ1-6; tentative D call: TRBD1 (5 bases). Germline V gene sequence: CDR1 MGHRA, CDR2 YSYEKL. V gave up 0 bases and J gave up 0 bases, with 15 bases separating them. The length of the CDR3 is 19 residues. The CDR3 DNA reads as TGCGCCAGCAGCCAAGATTTGGGGGGACCAGGCTCCTATAATTCACCCCTCCACTTT. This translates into CASSQDLGGPGSYNSPLHF.

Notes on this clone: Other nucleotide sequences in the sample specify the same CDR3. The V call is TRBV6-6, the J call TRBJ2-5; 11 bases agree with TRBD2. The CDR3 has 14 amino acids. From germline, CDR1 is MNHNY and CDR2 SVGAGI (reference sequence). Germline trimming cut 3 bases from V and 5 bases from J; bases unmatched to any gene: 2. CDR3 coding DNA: TGTGCCAGCAGTTATAGCGGGAGGGGGGAGACCCAGTACTTC. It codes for CASSYSGRGETQYF.

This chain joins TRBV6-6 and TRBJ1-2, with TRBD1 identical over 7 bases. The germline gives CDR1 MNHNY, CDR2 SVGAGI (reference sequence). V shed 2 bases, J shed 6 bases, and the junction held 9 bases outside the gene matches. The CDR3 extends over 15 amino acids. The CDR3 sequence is CASSYKQDRVDGYTF. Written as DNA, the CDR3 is TGTGCCAGCAGTTACAAGCAAGACAGGGTAGATGGCTACACCTTC.